This passage covers 10 T cell receptor beta chains from one sample sequenced in a study of blood T cell repertoires in COVID-19. The data were produced by immunoSEQ multiplex PCR, yet TCRdb's version contains in-frame clones alone and is incomplete. The sample shows about 300,000 clones, 85% to 90% of them seen only once. What was sequenced was peripheral blood. The receptors shown here come from a woman between 25 and 40 years old with COVID-19, enrolled during active disease.

V is TRBV13 and J is TRBJ2-1; 9 bases match TRBD2. Germline lookup yields CDR1 PRHDT and CDR2 FYEKMQ (reference sequence). CDR3 length equals 15 residues. J lost 9 bases, V lost 5 bases, and 11 bases had no gene match. The CDR3 DNA reads as TGTGCCAGCAGCACGGCGGGGGGGCCTACGCTTGAGCAGTTCTTC. It translates to CASSTAGGPTLEQFF.

The chain combines TRBV20-1 with TRBJ2-5; 10 bases align to TRBD2. J gave up 0 bases and V 3 bases, and 4 bases lay outside the gene matches. Germline CDR1 reads DFQATT; CDR2 reads SNEGSKA (reference sequence). The CDR3 has 15 amino acids. The CDR3 spells CSASLAGAYQETQYF. The CDR3 DNA follows: TGCAGTGCTAGTCTAGCGGGGGCGTACCAAGAGACCCAGTACTTC.

V gene TRBV7-2 combines with J gene TRBJ2-3, with TRBD2 matching over 7 bases. Germline CDR1 reads SGHTA; CDR2 reads FQGNSA. CDR3 length equals 17 residues. V lost 5 bases to trimming and J lost 0 bases; unmatched junction nucleotides: 11. Here the CDR3 reads CASSLTGGYPSTDTQYF. CDR3 nucleotide sequence: TGTGCCAGCAGCCTCACCGGGGGGTACCCTAGCACAGATACGCAGTATTTT.

This sequence joins TRBV5-4 and TRBJ1-2; 7 nucleotides agree with TRBD1. V lost 4 bases and J lost 0; bases outside the gene matches: 6. CDR1 is SGHNT and CDR2 is YYREEE in the germline V gene (reference sequence). CDR3 size: 15 residues. The CDR3 DNA is TGTGCCAGCAGCCCCGGGACAGCCACTAACTATGGCTACACCTTC. Residues: CASSPGTATNYGYTF.

The genes are TRBV19 and TRBJ1-3; no reliable D call. Germline V gene sequence: CDR1 LNHDA, CDR2 SQIVND (reference sequence). V gave up 10 bases and J gave up 0 bases, with 7 bases separating them. The CDR3 totals 12 residues. The CDR3 sequence is CATTSSGNTIYF. The CDR3 nucleotides are TGTGCCACTACTAGCTCTGGAAACACCATATATTTT.

This clone was found a few times. V usage is TRBV30 and J usage is TRBJ1-1; 8 bases are shared with TRBD1. Trimming cost V 5 bases and J 9 bases; bases outside gene matches: 5. This CDR3 contains 11 residues. CDR1 and CDR2 from the germline V gene are GTSNPN and SVGIG (reference sequence). The DNA of the CDR3 is TGTGCCTGGGCCCGACAGGGGAAAGCTTTCTTT. Amino acids: CAWARQGKAFF. Combining the CDR3 with reference TRBV30 and TRBJ1-1 gives the whole variable domain SQTIHQWPATLVQPVGSPLSLECTVEGTSNPNLYWYRQAAGRGLQLLFYSVGIGQISSEVPQNLSASRPQDRQFILSSKKLLLSDSGFYLCAWARQGKAFFGQGTRLTVV.

This chain uses TRBV1 with TRBJ1-6. TRBV1 is a documented pseudogene. The CDR3 contains 19 residues. The CDR3 reads CTSSQGRWGIPYYNSPLHF. The CDR3 DNA sequence: TGCACCAGCAGCCAAGGGAGGTGGGGAATACCTTACTATAATTCACCCCTCCACTTT.

For the CDR3, the DNA is TGCGCCAGCAGCTCCGAGTTAGGGGGCGCTGGCTATGGCTACACCTTC. The encoded protein is CASSSELGGAGYGYTF. The V gene is TRBV5-1, the J gene TRBJ1-2; 7 bases match TRBD1. Unmatched junction bases numbered 12, after V lost 3 bases and J lost 4 bases. Germline CDR1 is SGHRS and CDR2 is YFSETQ. CDR3 size: 16 residues.

The CDR3 reads CASSLAPSGDTDTQYF. As DNA, the CDR3 is TGCGCCAGCAGCTTGGCTCCTAGCGGGGACACAGATACGCAGTATTTT. The chain carries TRBV5-1 and TRBJ2-3; 9 bases fit TRBD2. V lost 0 bases and J lost 2; bases outside the gene matches: 4. This CDR3 is built from 16 residues. Germline CDR1 is SGHRS and CDR2 is YFSETQ.

The chain couples TRBV7-8 to TRBJ1-5; possible D gene TRBD1, 6 bases. The CDR3 is 14 residues long. CDR1 SGHVS and CDR2 FQNEAQ come from the germline V gene. V dropped 1 base and J dropped 7 bases, with 11 bases sitting between them. The CDR3 here is CASSLDRAVQPQHF. CDR3 DNA: TGTGCCAGCAGCTTAGACAGGGCGGTGCAGCCCCAGCATTTT. Together with reference TRBV7-8 and TRBJ1-5, the CDR3 gives the full variable domain: GAGVSQSPRYKVAKRGQDVALRCDPISGHVSLFWYQQALGQGPEFLTYFQNEAQLDKSGLPSDRFFAERPEGSVSTLKIQRTQQEDSAVYLCASSLDRAVQPQHFGDGTRLSIL.